The present T cell receptor beta chain was sequenced within a study of OX40 agonist ivuxolimab in advanced cancers. Only in-frame clones appear in the TCRdb table, and some are missing; sequencing was by immunoSEQ multiplex PCR. The sample contains 60,000 to 85,000 clones, 83% of which appear only once. Note on this clone: Its specificity is not known.

Findings and caveats of the study: Clones of CD4+ and CD8+ blood T cells grew by week 6 at doses of 0.1 to 3.0 mg/kg.

Sampling of blood occurred at baseline, cycle 4 day 1, and cycle 7 day 1. The source of this sequence is an adult with an advanced solid tumor such as melanoma, head and neck, liver or kidney cancer. This specimen consisted of CD4+ or CD8+ T cells sorted from blood, obtained in a trial of the OX40 agonist ivuxolimab.

The CDR3 reads CASSLLAGGLGTDTQYF. CDR3 nucleotide sequence: TGTGCCAGCAGCTTGCTGGCAGGGGGTTTGGGCACAGATACGCAGTATTTT. This sequence joins TRBV5-5 and TRBJ2-3; 7 nucleotides agree with TRBD1. The V gene's germline CDR1 is SGHKS and CDR2 YYEKEE (reference sequence). This CDR3 comprises 17 residues. The J segment lost 1 base and the V segment lost 1 base, leaving 9 bases of the junction unmatched. The whole variable domain, remainder taken from reference TRBV5-5 and TRBJ2-3, is DAGVTQSPTHLIKTRGQQVTLRCSPISGHKSVSWYQQVLGQGPQFIFQYYEKEERGRGNFPDRFSARQFPNYSSELNVNALLLGDSALYLCASSLLAGGLGTDTQYFGPGTRLTVL.